This is a list of T cell receptor beta chains from one sample in a study of shared clonotypes between healthy human individuals. The table came from immunoSEQ multiplex PCR; TCRdb's copy has only in-frame clones and leaves some out. The top ten clones hold about 1% of a sample with some 1.4 million clones, approximately 97% of them seen once. The specimen sequenced was naive CD4+ T cells sorted from blood. The receptor source for this set is a man aged 25-45 years in good health. The CDR3 runs from the conserved cysteine through the conserved F or W. A D gene is named only where the DNA matches it firmly.

J | D | V | CDR3
TRBJ2-7 | TRBD2 | TRBV7-8 | CASSLREGSYEQYF
TRBJ2-7 | NA | TRBV6-1 | CASKEGLVTYEQYF
TRBJ2-5 | NA | TRBV6-5 | CASSYSILGARETQYF
TRBJ2-1 | TRBD2 | TRBV30 | CAWRRIAGDHEQFF
TRBJ1-3 | NA | TRBV7-9 | CANSFPDRTSSGNTIYF
TRBJ2-3 | TRBD1 | TRBV29-1 | CSAGTGGRDTQYF
TRBJ2-7 | NA | TRBV20-1 | CSARGDEQYF
TRBJ2-3 | TRBD1 | TRBV9 | CASSRQGSTDTQYF
TRBJ2-5 | NA | TRBV7-9 | CASTSLKTQYF
TRBJ2-1 | NA | TRBV15 | CATSRAGTTANEQFF
TRBJ1-5 | NA | TRBV15 | CATSSPRGGTYGQPQHF
TRBJ2-3 | NA | TRBV5-4 | CASRLGGRGTDTQYF
TRBJ2-1 | TRBD2 | TRBV28 | CASRPSGLAGIEGNEQFF
TRBJ2-3 | NA | TRBV7-6 | CASKDRTSTDTQYF
TRBJ2-7 | TRBD1 | TRBV5-1 | CASSFGTGGPYEQYF
TRBJ1-2 | NA | TRBV27 | CASSTRNRDSEYGYTF
TRBJ2-7 | TRBD2 | TRBV10-1 | CASSASGGHEQYF
TRBJ2-7 | TRBD1 | TRBV5-4 | CASNPGTGARDEQYF
TRBJ2-3 | TRBD2 | TRBV7-2 | CASSSLAGVVDTQYF
TRBJ2-3 | NA | TRBV7-9 | CASSISYTQYF
TRBJ2-2 | NA | TRBV19 | CASNRDYGTGELFF
TRBJ1-2 | TRBD1 | TRBV5-4 | CASSLTGGSNYGYTF
TRBJ1-1 | NA | TRBV5-5 | CASSFSLGQNTEAFF
TRBJ1-1 | NA | TRBV29-1 | CSVVVRLTTEAFF
TRBJ2-2 | TRBD2 | TRBV7-8 | CASSFQREPGELFF
TRBJ2-2 | TRBD2 | TRBV7-3 | CASSPQAGVGELFF
TRBJ1-2 | NA | TRBV6-5 | CASSPTTAYGYTF
TRBJ2-2 | TRBD1 | TRBV18 | CASSPAGTGYTGELFF
TRBJ2-1 | TRBD2 | TRBV18 | CASSPIGTPAGAKNEQFF
TRBJ2-1 | TRBD1 | TRBV18 | CASSPPGQGPYNEQFF
TRBJ2-6 | NA | TRBV5-5 | CASSLDPGANVLTF
TRBJ2-4 | NA | TRBV4-1 | CASSPEGTRLAKNIQYF
TRBJ1-1 | NA | TRBV5-6 | CASSFFDRSTEAFF
TRBJ2-1 | NA | TRBV25-1 | CASSVVSGSSYNEQFF
TRBJ1-3 | TRBD1 | TRBV7-2 | CASSLAETGANSGNTIYF
TRBJ2-1 | NA | TRBV28 | CASGAYNEQFF
TRBJ2-4 | NA | TRBV5-6 | CASSTFWTDKNIQYF
TRBJ1-3 | TRBD1 | TRBV5-1 | CASSASPGTGGNTIYF
TRBJ2-3 | NA | TRBV12-2 | CASRLHSGTDTQYF
TRBJ1-1 | NA | TRBV7-2 | CASSFLHRLNTEAFF
TRBJ1-5 | NA | TRBV19 | CASSINRAGNQPQHF
TRBJ2-7 | TRBD1 | TRBV11-2 | CASSLLRGPSYEQYF
TRBJ2-5 | TRBD1 | TRBV6-5 | CASSYWTGQETQYF
TRBJ2-2 | NA | TRBV1 | CTSSQDRGTGELFF
TRBJ1-5 | NA | TRBV6-1 | CASIIGPAGNQPQHF
TRBJ2-7 | NA | TRBV19 | CASSIRGRSGEQYF
TRBJ2-2 | NA | TRBV7-9 | CASSLGSGAGELFF
TRBJ1-1 | NA | TRBV6-1 | CASELAGGDTEAFF
TRBJ2-1 | TRBD2 | TRBV10-1 | CASSDRIGREGYNEQFF
TRBJ2-5 | NA | TRBV6-5 | CASAVGGTETQYF
TRBJ1-2 | NA | TRBV5-1 | CASSLVGEVYGYTF
TRBJ2-7 | NA | TRBV28 | CASCPALSYEQYF
TRBJ2-6 | NA | TRBV4-3 | CASSQEFGSSGANVLTF
TRBJ2-1 | NA | TRBV11-2 | CASSLDRGLRSYNEQFF
TRBJ1-2 | NA | TRBV5-1 | CASSPLWSPRAGYTF
TRBJ2-7 | TRBD2 | TRBV30 | CASLYPGTSGRAAYEQYF
TRBJ2-7 | TRBD1 | TRBV5-1 | CASTLYRDRGGMSSYEQYF
TRBJ2-1 | TRBD2 | TRBV11-2 | CASSSTGLAWNEQFF